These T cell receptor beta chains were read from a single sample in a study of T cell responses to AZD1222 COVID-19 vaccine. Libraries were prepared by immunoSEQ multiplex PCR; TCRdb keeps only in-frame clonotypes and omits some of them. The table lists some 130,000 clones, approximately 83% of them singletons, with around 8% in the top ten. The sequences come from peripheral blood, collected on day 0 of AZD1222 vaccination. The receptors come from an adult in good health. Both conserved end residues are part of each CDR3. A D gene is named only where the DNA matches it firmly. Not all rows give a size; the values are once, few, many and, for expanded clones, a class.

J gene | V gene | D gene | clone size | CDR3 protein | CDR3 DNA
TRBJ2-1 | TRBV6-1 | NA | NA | CASSETGGSYNEQFF | TGTGCCAGCAGTGAGACAGGTGGCTCCTACAATGAGCAGTTCTTC
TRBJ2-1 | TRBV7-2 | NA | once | CASSLGGDGHNEQFF | TGTGCCAGCAGCTTAGGTGGGGACGGACACAATGAGCAGTTCTTC
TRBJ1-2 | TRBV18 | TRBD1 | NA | CASSLSTGTDYGYTF | TGTGCCAGCTCACTTTCGACAGGGACAGACTATGGCTACACCTTC
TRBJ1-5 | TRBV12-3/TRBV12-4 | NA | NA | CASSFRTDQPQHF | TGTGCCAGCAGTTTTCGGACAGATCAGCCCCAGCATTTT
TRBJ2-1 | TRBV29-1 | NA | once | CSTLFGGFGNEQFF | TGCAGCACCCTATTTGGAGGGTTCGGCAATGAGCAGTTCTTC
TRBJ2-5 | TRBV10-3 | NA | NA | CAISAAAQETQYF | TGTGCCATCAGTGCGGCAGCCCAAGAGACCCAGTACTTC
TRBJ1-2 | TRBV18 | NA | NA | CASSPTEAATAGGSYGYTF | TGTGCCAGCTCACCAACGGAGGCTGCGACCGCGGGCGGAAGCTATGGCTACACCTTC
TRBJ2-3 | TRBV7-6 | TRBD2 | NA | CASSPRLAGGSTDTQYF | TGTGCCAGCAGCCCCCGACTAGCGGGGGGGAGCACAGATACGCAGTATTTT
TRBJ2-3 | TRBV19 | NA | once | CATGRGQRSTDTQYF | TGTGCCACCGGGCGGGGGCAACGAAGCACAGATACGCAGTATTTT
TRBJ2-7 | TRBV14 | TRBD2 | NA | CASSQEGLAVEAYEQYF | TGTGCCAGCAGCCAAGAGGGACTAGCGGTCGAGGCCTACGAGCAGTACTTC
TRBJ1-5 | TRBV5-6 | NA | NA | CASSSQTLSGQPQHF | TGTGCCAGCAGCTCCCAAACCCTCTCCGGTCAGCCCCAGCATTTT
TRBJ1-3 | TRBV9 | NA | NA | CASSPDLGTGENTIYF | TGTGCCAGCAGCCCGGACCTCGGGACTGGAGAAAACACCATATATTTT
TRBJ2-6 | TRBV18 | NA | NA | CASSTYRTERGANVLTF | TGTGCCAGCTCAACATACAGGACGGAAAGGGGGGCCAACGTCCTGACTTTC
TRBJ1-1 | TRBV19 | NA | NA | CASSGGQGTEAFF | TGTGCCAGTAGTGGGGGTCAGGGGACTGAAGCTTTCTTT
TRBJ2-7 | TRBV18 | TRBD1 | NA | CASSHDRDRDSGQYF | TGTGCCAGCTCACATGACCGGGACAGGGATTCTGGCCAGTACTTC